These 18 T cell receptor beta chains came from one sample sequenced in a study of T cell repertoires in cytomegalovirus infection (dated by TCRdb to between 2017 and 2020). Sequenced on an Illumina HiSeq 1500. TCRdb redid the processing of the public reads, applying fastp at Q25 and MiXCR, and retained in-frame beta chains. Duplicate CDR3 protein sequences are folded into a single record with the most common DNA and genes. The sample contains more than 650,000 distinct CDR3 sequences, roughly 35% of them found a single time. The ten biggest clones cover 2.5% to 3.5% of the sample. Sequencing was done on a sample of PBMCs. Receptors were obtained from a human donor in good health (CMV status not recorded). Some clones in this sample may be carry-over from other donors' samples.

The chain links TRBV28 to TRBJ1-2; tentatively, D is TRBD1 (6 bases). Germline lookup yields CDR1 MDHEN and CDR2 SYDVKM. V lost 6 bases, J lost 5 bases, and 13 bases lay in between. This CDR3 spans 13 amino acids. This chain's CDR3 is CASSRTGKYGYTF. DNA of the CDR3: TGTGCCAGCAGCCGCACAGGGAAATATGGCTACACCTTC.

The V and J genes are TRBV29-1 and TRBJ2-3; 7 nucleotides agree with TRBD2. The CDR3 runs to 14 residues. V was pared by 4 bases and J by 0 bases, with 4 bases of the junction left unmatched. CDR1 and CDR2 (germline): SQVTM, ANQGSEA. CDR3 coding DNA: TGCAGCGTTGCTAGCGGCACTAGCACAGATACGCAGTATTTT. This encodes CSVASGTSTDTQYF.

The chain couples TRBV12-3 or TRBV12-4 to TRBJ1-2; D is unresolved. Trimming took off 3 bases at V and 3 bases at J, with 11 bases between the two ends. The CDR3 runs to 14 residues. The CDR3 DNA reads TGTGCCAGCAGTTTTTACGGGCAGTACTATGGCTACACCTTC. It encodes CASSFYGQYYGYTF.

The rearrangement links TRBV15 to TRBJ1-1, with a possible D match to TRBD1 (5 bases). Germline CDR1 LNHNV, CDR2 YYDKDF (reference sequence). The ends were cut back, 5 bases at V and 3 bases at J, with 7 bases in the middle. This CDR3 is 12 amino acids long. Written as DNA, the CDR3 is TGTGCCACCAGCGGGGCGGACACTGAAGCTTTCTTT. Protein: CATSGADTEAFF.

The chain has TRBV10-3 and TRBJ2-1; TRBD2 aligns across 9 bases. This CDR3 has 14 amino acids. With 10 bases clipped from V and 6 bases from J, the junction kept 10 bases outside the gene matches. The germline V gene has CDR1 ENHRY and CDR2 SYGVKD. DNA for the CDR3: TGTGCCACCGACCCGGGACTAGCTTCCAATGAGCAGTTCTTC. Its protein is CATDPGLASNEQFF.

The CDR3: CASSTGLAGGLLQETQYF. CDR3 DNA sequence: TGTGCCAGCAGCACCGGACTAGCGGGAGGCCTACTCCAAGAGACCCAGTACTTC. The rearrangement links TRBV5-6 to TRBJ2-5, with 14 nucleotides matching TRBD2. Germline CDR1 SGHDT, CDR2 YYEEEE. CDR3 size: 18 residues. V shed 4 bases and J 1 base; nucleotides not matched to a gene: 9.

Of note for this clonotype: A read error may account for a junction end that differs from germline. This sequence joins TRBV7-9 and TRBJ1-5; D may be TRBD1 (6 bases). Germline CDR1 SEHNR, CDR2 FQNEAQ (reference sequence). The CDR3 totals 19 residues. CDR3 residues: CALSLWGHRYSYSNQAQHF. As DNA, the CDR3 is TGTGCCCTCAGCTTATGGGGACACCGGTACAGTTATAGCAATCAGGCCCAGCATTTT.

There are a few counts of this clonotype. This sequence joins TRBV11-3 and TRBJ2-2; 7 nucleotides agree with TRBD2. J lost 7 bases, V lost 10 bases, and 6 bases had no gene match. The V gene's germline CDR1 is SGHNT and CDR2 YENEEA. The CDR3 is 12 amino acids. CDR3 residues: CAIRGEGGELFF. The CDR3 coding sequence is TGTGCCATACGCGGGGAGGGCGGGGAGCTGTTTTTT.

As concerns this clonotype: This may arise from a read error, as a much more abundant clone is one base away. V gene TRBV7-9 combines with J gene TRBJ1-2, with no clear D. Trimming removed 4 bases at V and 4 bases at J, with 7 bases between. This CDR3 contains 12 residues. CDR1 and CDR2 from the germline V gene are SEHNR and FQNEAQ (reference sequence). CDR3: CASSSDAYGYTF. Here the CDR3 DNA reads TGTGCCAGCAGCTCGGACGCCTATGGCTACACCTTC.

The V call is TRBV7-6, the J call TRBJ2-2; D gene ambiguous. The CDR3 spans 12 residues. Between the trimmed V and J ends, which lost 7 bases and 5 bases, there was a span of 8 bases. Germline CDR1 and CDR2: SGHVS and FNYEAQ. The CDR3 nucleotides read TGTGCCAGCAACTCCCCGACCGGGGAGCTGTTTTTT. This encodes CASNSPTGELFF.

In this sample, this clonotype turned up many times. The V call is TRBV6-1, the J call TRBJ1-1; 8 positions match TRBD1. Per the germline V gene, CDR1 is MNHNS and CDR2 is SASEGT. V shed 5 bases, J shed 4 bases, and the junction held 6 bases outside the gene matches. This CDR3 comprises 14 residues. The CDR3 is CASSQTGGVTEAFF. DNA of the CDR3: TGTGCCAGCAGTCAAACAGGGGGTGTCACTGAAGCTTTCTTT.

The J gene is TRBJ2-7, the V gene TRBV7-3; D call uncertain. The CDR3 has 13 amino acids. CDR1 is SGHTA and CDR2 is FQGTGA in the germline V gene. Between the trimmed V and J ends, which lost 2 bases and 7 bases, there was a span of 12 bases. The CDR3 bases are TGTGCCAGCAGCTTAGACACCGAAGGAGAGCAGTACTTC. It specifies CASSLDTEGEQYF.

A few counts support this clonotype. The chain joins TRBV10-3 to TRBJ1-5; the D gene is possibly TRBD1 (6 bases). The CDR3 has 15 residues. V was shortened by 3 bases and J by 1 base, with 10 bases between the two germline ends. Germline values: CDR1 ENHRY, CDR2 SYGVKD. CDR3 amino acids: CAISDQGRSNQPQHF. The CDR3 DNA sequence: TGTGCCATCAGTGATCAGGGGCGAAGCAATCAGCCCCAGCATTTT.

The V gene is TRBV6-1, the J gene TRBJ1-1, with no clear D. This CDR3 region has 14 residues. V was cut by 2 bases and J by 5 bases, with 12 bases left in between. Germline CDR1 reads MNHNS; CDR2 reads SASEGT. CDR3 sequence: CASSELGPTTEAFF. In nucleotides, the CDR3 is TGTGCCAGCAGTGAACTGGGTCCGACGACTGAAGCTTTCTTT.

The rearrangement joins TRBV15 to TRBJ1-4, with D hard to call. This CDR3 region has 15 residues. Germline CDR1 is LNHNV and CDR2 is YYDKDF (reference sequence). Trimming stripped 5 bases from V and 7 bases from J, with 17 bases between. The CDR3 DNA sequence: TGTGCCACCAGCCGCGCCCCACAGCGTGCTGAAAAACTGTTTTTT. Its protein product is CATSRAPQRAEKLFF.

This chain uses TRBV4-1 with TRBJ2-7; D gene uncertain. The CDR3 runs to 15 residues. V lost 1 base and J lost 2, with 12 bases in between. The germline V gene has CDR1 MGHRA and CDR2 YSYEKL. For the CDR3, the DNA is TGCGCCAGCAGCCAAGGGTCGGATCCCGCCTACGAGCAGTACTTC. This sequence encodes CASSQGSDPAYEQYF.

This clonotype came up a few times. This chain uses TRBV10-3 with TRBJ1-1; D is possibly TRBD1 (6 bases). The CDR3 consists of 15 residues. The germline gives CDR1 ENHRY, CDR2 SYGVKD. Between the trimmed V and J ends, which lost 10 bases and 1 base, there was a span of 19 bases. CDR3 amino acids: CASRPPGTRNTEAFF. As DNA, the CDR3 is TGTGCCAGCCGTCCCCCCGGGACAAGGAACACTGAAGCTTTCTTT.

On this clonotype itself: Germline is not matched at one junction end, which may reflect a read error. The chain links TRBV4-2 to TRBJ2-7, with a tentative D call TRBD2 (6 bases). The CDR3 totals 15 residues. The germline V gene has CDR1 LGHNA and CDR2 YNFKEQ. Here the CDR3 reads CASIQKISGPHEQYF. In nucleotides, the CDR3 is TGTGCCAGCATCCAAAAGATCAGCGGGCCCCACGAGCAGTACTTC.